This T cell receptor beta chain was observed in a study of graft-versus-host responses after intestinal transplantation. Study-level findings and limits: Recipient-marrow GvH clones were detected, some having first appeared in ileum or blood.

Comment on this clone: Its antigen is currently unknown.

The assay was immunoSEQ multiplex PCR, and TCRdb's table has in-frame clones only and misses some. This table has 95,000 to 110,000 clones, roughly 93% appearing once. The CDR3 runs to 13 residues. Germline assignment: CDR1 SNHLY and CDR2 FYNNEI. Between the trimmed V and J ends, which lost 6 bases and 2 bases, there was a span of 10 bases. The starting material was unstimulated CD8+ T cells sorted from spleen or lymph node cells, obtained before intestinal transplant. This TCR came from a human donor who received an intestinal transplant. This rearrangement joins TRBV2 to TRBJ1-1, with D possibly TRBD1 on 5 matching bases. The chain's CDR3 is CASRETENTEAFF. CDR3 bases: TGTGCCAGCAGAGAGACAGAAAACACTGAAGCTTTCTTT.